The 24 T cell receptor beta chains below all came from one sample that was sequenced in a study of T cells in Graves' hyperthyroidism and ophthalmopathy. Amplified regions were TCR beta CDR3 sequences from RNA transcripts. The HTBI primer set was used in a first-round RT-PCR of the TCR CDR3. TCRdb independently ran MiXCR on the multiplex PCR reads; one entry per CDR3 protein. The sample shows 550,000 to 800,000 distinct CDR3 sequences, approximately 15% of them seen only once. What was sequenced was blood. These receptor sequences come from a man over 45 with Graves' hyperthyroidism.

This clonotype appeared many times. J is TRBJ2-1 and V is TRBV19; 7 bases fit TRBD2. V shed 4 bases and J 8 bases; nucleotides not matched to a gene: 11. From germline, CDR1 is LNHDA and CDR2 SQIVND (reference sequence). The CDR3 has 15 amino acids. The CDR3 loop reads CASSRLAFGVDEQFF. The CDR3 region has the DNA TGTGCCAGTAGTAGACTAGCCTTCGGAGTGGATGAGCAGTTCTTC.

The V and J genes are TRBV7-6 and TRBJ1-2; 7 positions match TRBD1. Germline CDR1 SGHVS, CDR2 FNYEAQ. V was pared by 5 bases and J by 7 bases, with 13 bases of the junction left unmatched. The CDR3 covers 15 residues. CDR3 nucleotide sequence: TGTGCCAGCAGCGGCCGGCAGGGGGTAGAGATTGGCTACACCTTC. As protein: CASSGRQGVEIGYTF.

This clonotype was found many times. The gene calls are TRBV28 and TRBJ2-7; D perhaps matches TRBD2 (5 bases). The CDR3 length is 15 residues. V shed 5 bases and J shed 3 bases, with 17 bases lying between them. Germline-derived CDR1 and CDR2 are MDHEN and SYDVKM. CDR3 sequence reads: CASSTGGGFNYEQYF. CDR3 coding DNA: TGTGCCAGCAGTACCGGAGGAGGTTTTAACTACGAGCAGTACTTC.

This clonotype was detected many times. The chain is built from TRBV11-2 and TRBJ2-1; 13 nucleotides agree with TRBD2. The germline V gene encodes CDR1 SGHAT and CDR2 FQNNGV. There are 18 residues in the CDR3. Losses at the gene ends were 1 base for V and 4 bases for J; bases not matched to a gene: 7. The CDR3 DNA follows: TGTGCCAGCAGCTTAGTGACTAGCGGGAGGACCACTTACAATGAGCAGTTCTTC. It yields the protein CASSLVTSGRTTYNEQFF. The complete variable domain, with remaining parts taken from reference TRBV11-2 and TRBJ2-1, reads EAGVAQSPRYKIIEKRQSVAFWCNPISGHATLYWYQQILGQGPKLLIQFQNNGVVDDSQLPKDRFSAERLKGVDSTLKIQPAKLEDSAVYLCASSLVTSGRTTYNEQFFGPGTRLTVL.

V and J are TRBV18 and TRBJ2-1, with 14 nucleotides matching TRBD2. The CDR3 totals 15 residues. Germline lookup yields CDR1 KGHSH and CDR2 LQKENI. The J segment lost 9 bases and the V segment lost 5 bases, leaving 6 bases of the junction unmatched. The CDR3 DNA reads TGTGCCAGCTCAGCCGGACTAGCGGGAGGTAGTGAGCAGTTCTTC. Translation gives CASSAGLAGGSEQFF.

Ten or more counts support this clonotype. This sequence joins TRBV28 and TRBJ2-7, with unresolved D. The CDR3 consists of 16 residues. Trimming took off 4 bases at V and 5 bases at J, with 21 bases between the two ends. Germline assignment: CDR1 MDHEN and CDR2 SYDVKM. The CDR3 DNA follows: TGTGCCAGCAGTTCCATACGGACGGTACGTCCTGACGAGCAGTACTTC. It is translated as CASSSIRTVRPDEQYF. Combining the CDR3 with reference TRBV28 and TRBJ2-7 gives the whole variable domain DVKVTQSSRYLVKRTGEKVFLECVQDMDHENMFWYRQDPGLGLRLIYFSYDVKMKEKGDIPEGYSVSREKKERFSLILESASTNQTSMYLCASSSIRTVRPDEQYFGPGTRLTVT.

This clonotype occurred many times. The chain combines TRBV13 with TRBJ1-4; the D gene is possibly TRBD1 (5 bases). Germline V gene lookup returns CDR1 PRHDT and CDR2 FYEKMQ (reference sequence). Trimming left V 6 bases short and J 8 bases short, with 13 bases between. This CDR3 region has 13 residues. CDR3 protein: CASSSGRREKLFF. In DNA form, the CDR3 reads TGTGCCAGCAGTTCAGGGCGTCGGGAAAAACTGTTTTTT.

The chain is built from TRBV30 and TRBJ1-4, with D tentatively TRBD1 (6 bases). Trimming pared 7 bases from V and 0 bases from J, leaving 12 bases between. The germline V gene has CDR1 GTSNPN and CDR2 SVGIG (reference sequence). There are 14 residues in the CDR3. The CDR3 reads CASRDTTTNEKLFF. The CDR3 nucleotides read TGTGCCTCACGGGACACAACAACTAATGAAAAACTGTTTTTT.

V usage is TRBV10-3 and J usage is TRBJ2-3, with 10 bases aligning to TRBD2. Losses at the gene ends were 9 bases for V and 0 bases for J; bases not matched to a gene: 3. The CDR3 totals 14 residues. Looked up from germline, CDR1 is ENHRY and CDR2 is SYGVKD. CDR3 sequence reads: CAIASGSSTDTQYF. CDR3 in DNA: TGTGCCATTGCTAGCGGGAGTAGCACAGATACGCAGTATTTT.

The rearrangement uses TRBV30 and TRBJ1-1, with TRBD1 as a possible D gene (6 bases). Trimming stripped 7 bases from V and 5 bases from J, with 23 bases between. In germline, CDR1 is GTSNPN, CDR2 SVGIG (reference sequence). The CDR3 covers 15 residues. The CDR3 loop reads CASGAIGQGRTEAFF. The CDR3 DNA sequence: TGTGCCTCCGGCGCGATCGGGCAGGGGCGAACTGAAGCTTTCTTT.

V is TRBV20-1 and J is TRBJ2-7; perhaps TRBD2 as D (7 bases). Germline lookup yields CDR1 DFQATT and CDR2 SNEGSKA (reference sequence). The CDR3 sequence is 14 residues long. With 6 bases removed from V and 3 bases from J, the gap between germline ends came to 18 bases. This CDR3 is CSAVRGGKFYEQYF. The DNA of the CDR3 is TGCAGTGCGGTTAGGGGGGGGAAGTTCTACGAGCAGTACTTC.

This clonotype was seen a handful of times. The chain recombines TRBV20-1 with TRBJ2-1, with 9 bases matching TRBD2. Trimming took 0 bases from V and 8 from J; bases not matched to a gene: 8. Germline V gene sequence: CDR1 DFQATT, CDR2 SNEGSKA (reference sequence). The CDR3 has 15 amino acids. The CDR3 loop is CSARDRDSGSYEQFF. The CDR3 bases are TGCAGTGCTAGAGATCGCGATAGCGGGAGCTATGAGCAGTTCTTC.

This clonotype was detected ten times or more. J is TRBJ2-5 and V is TRBV28; D is possibly TRBD2 (6 bases). The CDR3 runs 13 residues. CDR1 is MDHEN, CDR2 SYDVKM, per germline. V lost 6 bases to trimming and J lost 3 bases, with 11 bases between them. The CDR3 DNA is TGTGCCAGCAGACCGGGACTCGAAGAGACCCAGTACTTC. It yields the protein CASRPGLEETQYF.

This clonotype was recorded at least ten times. The chain links TRBV27 to TRBJ2-3; weak D call: TRBD2 (5 bases). This CDR3 is 14 amino acids long. From germline, CDR1 is MNHEY and CDR2 SMNVEV (reference sequence). The V gene lost 4 bases and the J gene lost 5 bases, with 13 bases spanning the gap. CDR3 sequence: CASSSYGLGDTQYF. The CDR3 DNA reads TGTGCCAGCAGTTCTTACGGACTGGGAGATACGCAGTATTTT.

The chain links TRBV6-1 to TRBJ2-1, with D possibly matching TRBD2 (6 bases). The CDR3 is made up of 14 amino acids. Deletions cut 0 bases from V and 10 bases from J, with 13 bases between. CDR1 MNHNS and CDR2 SASEGT come from the germline V gene. The CDR3 protein is CASSEAGGSQEQFF. The CDR3 nucleotides are TGTGCCAGCAGTGAAGCGGGAGGATCTCAGGAGCAGTTCTTC.

This clonotype was recorded at least ten times. The rearrangement joins TRBV30 to TRBJ2-1, with D unresolved. This CDR3 spans 13 amino acids. V lost 0 bases and J lost 12, with 15 bases in between. The germline V gene encodes CDR1 GTSNPN and CDR2 SVGIG (reference sequence). CDR3 nucleotide sequence: TGTGCCTGGAGTGTACAGACGGACGGGTGGCAGTTCTTC. It yields the protein CAWSVQTDGWQFF.

This clonotype appeared many times. The V gene is TRBV7-6, the J gene TRBJ2-5; TRBD1 might be the D (5 bases). Trimming left V 6 bases short and J 5 bases short, with 10 bases between. Germline assignment: CDR1 SGHVS and CDR2 FNYEAQ. The CDR3 loop spans 12 amino acids. Written as DNA, the CDR3 is TGTGCCAGCAGTCGACCAGGGGAGACCCAGTACTTC. It yields the protein CASSRPGETQYF.

The chain combines TRBV12-3 or TRBV12-4 with TRBJ2-3, with D unclear. This CDR3 has 14 amino acids. The V end was cut by 8 bases, the J end by 2 bases, with 14 bases between. The DNA for the CDR3 is TGTGCCAGCGGCTTCCAGAAACCCACAGATACGCAGTATTTT. Translation: CASGFQKPTDTQYF.

This clonotype was seen only a few times. V and J are TRBV18 and TRBJ1-1; D is perhaps TRBD1 (6 bases). The CDR3 has 12 amino acids. Between the trimmed V and J ends, which lost 5 bases and 5 bases, there was a span of 9 bases. CDR1 and CDR2 from the germline V gene are KGHSH and LQKENI. Here the CDR3 reads CASSTQGTEAFF. CDR3 bases: TGTGCCAGCTCAACTCAGGGGACTGAAGCTTTCTTT.

The V call is TRBV29-1, the J call TRBJ2-5, with 11 bases aligning to TRBD1. With 4 bases clipped from V and 0 bases from J, the junction kept 10 bases outside the gene matches. The germline gives CDR1 SQVTM, CDR2 ANQGSEA. This CDR3 region has 17 residues. CDR3 sequence reads: CSVAMDRGPQYQETQYF. In nucleotides, the CDR3 is TGCAGCGTTGCGATGGACAGGGGGCCCCAGTACCAAGAGACCCAGTACTTC.

This clonotype has a count of ten or more. The chain recombines TRBV20-1 with TRBJ2-3; 10 bases match TRBD2. CDR1 and CDR2 from the germline V gene are DFQATT and SNEGSKA (reference sequence). V lost 4 bases and J lost 3; bases outside the gene matches: 1. This CDR3 spans 13 amino acids. CDR3 sequence reads: CSATSGSTDTQYF. The CDR3 coding sequence is TGCAGTGCTACTAGCGGGAGTACAGATACGCAGTATTTT.

This clonotype was detected many times. The chain carries TRBV28 and TRBJ2-7; 10 positions agree with TRBD1. With 5 bases clipped from V and 5 bases from J, the junction kept 6 bases outside the gene matches. The CDR3 is 14 amino acids. Germline loops: CDR1 MDHEN, CDR2 SYDVKM. In nucleotides, the CDR3 is TGTGCCAGCAGTCCTCCGGGACAGGGGAACGAGCAGTACTTC. It specifies CASSPPGQGNEQYF.

This chain uses TRBV3-1 with TRBJ2-7; D assignment may be TRBD1 or TRBD2 (5 bases each). The germline V and J ends were trimmed by 3 bases and 2 bases, with 14 bases remaining between them. This CDR3 is built from 15 residues. Germline assignment: CDR1 LGHDT and CDR2 YNNKEL (reference sequence). In DNA form, the CDR3 reads TGTGCCAGCAGCCATATCGGGACGGCAGCCTACGAGCAGTACTTC. This codes for CASSHIGTAAYEQYF.

This clonotype showed up just a few times. The rearrangement uses TRBV2 and TRBJ1-2, with D maybe TRBD1 (6 bases). The CDR3 covers 13 residues. V lost 3 bases and J 4 bases, leaving 9 bases between the germline ends. CDR1 and CDR2 from the germline V gene are SNHLY and FYNNEI. The CDR3 loop is CASSERDIYGYTF. The CDR3 DNA sequence: TGTGCCAGCAGTGAGAGGGACATCTATGGCTACACCTTC.